This paragraph covers one TCR beta chain sequence. Germline V gene sequence: CDR1 MDHEN, CDR2 SYDVKM. Trimming left V 8 bases short and J 4 bases short, with 18 bases between. This CDR3 is 15 amino acids long. This table comes from immunoSEQ multiplex PCR, and its TCRdb copy is limited to in-frame clones, with some not included. Among 250,000 to 300,000 clones listed, roughly 82% were seen once. The sample comes from a study of control samples from healthy donors and cancer patients. The sequenced material came from PBMCs. V usage is TRBV28 and J usage is TRBJ1-3, with D maybe TRBD1 (5 bases). This sequence originates from a woman aged 55 to 70 with lung cancer. This CDR3 reads CASYGGTYQGNTIYF. The CDR3, as DNA: TGTGCCAGCTACGGGGGGACGTATCAAGGAAACACCATATATTTT.